Presented here are 9 T cell receptor beta chains from one specimen sequenced in a study of T cells in Graves' hyperthyroidism and ophthalmopathy. RNA transcripts served as the template for amplifying TCR beta CDR3 regions. HTBI primers were employed in a first-round RT-PCR of the TCR CDR3. MiXCR was run by TCRdb on the multiplex PCR reads, yielding one entry per CDR3 protein. The table lists about 840,000 distinct CDR3 sequences, around 38% of them singletons, with about 8.9% in the top ten. Sequenced input: blood. These receptor sequences come from a man between 18 and 29 years old with Graves' hyperthyroidism.

This clonotype was recorded many times. The CDR3 region is CSAQGYTGNTEAFF. CDR3 in DNA: TGCAGCGCTCAAGGCTACACAGGAAACACTGAAGCTTTCTTT. The chain employs TRBV29-1 and TRBJ1-1; possibly TRBD1 for D (5 bases). Deletions cut 7 bases from V and 2 bases from J, with 17 bases between. The CDR3 contains 14 residues. Germline V lookup: CDR1 SQVTM, CDR2 ANQGSEA.

Ten or more counts support this clonotype. The junction does not match germline at one end; this may be a read error. The chain employs TRBV15 and TRBJ2-5, with no clear D. Germline CDR1 reads LNHNV; CDR2 reads YYDKDF (reference sequence). CDR3 size: 11 residues. The CDR3 region is CATSGEETQYF. In DNA, the CDR3 is TGTGCCACCAGCGGAGAAGAGACCCAGTACTTC.

CDR3: CSVDSGAYEQYF. The CDR3 nucleotides read TGCAGCGTTGATAGCGGGGCCTACGAGCAGTACTTC. The rearrangement joins TRBV29-1 to TRBJ2-7, with 8 bases that match TRBD2. This CDR3 contains 12 residues. CDR1 and CDR2 (germline): SQVTM, ANQGSEA. Germline trimming cut 3 bases from V and 2 bases from J; bases unmatched to any gene: 0.

This clonotype has only a few counts. J is TRBJ2-5 and V is TRBV7-3; unclear D gene. Trimming stripped 2 bases from V and 5 bases from J, with 9 bases between. Germline V gene sequence: CDR1 SGHTA, CDR2 FQGTGA. The CDR3 totals 13 residues. The chain's CDR3 is CASSLEADETQYF. CDR3 nucleotides: TGTGCCAGCAGCTTAGAGGCAGACGAGACCCAGTACTTC. Using reference TRBV7-3 and TRBJ2-5 for the parts outside the CDR3, the full variable domain is GAGVSQTPSNKVTEKGKYVELRCDPISGHTALYWYRQSLGQGPEFLIYFQGTGAADDSGLPNDRFFAVRPEGSVSTLKIQRTERGDSAVYLCASSLEADETQYFGPGTRLLVL.

This clonotype was observed a few times. The rearrangement joins TRBV20-1 to TRBJ1-3; D ambiguous. Trimming stripped 2 bases from V and 0 bases from J, with 11 bases between. Germline loops: CDR1 DFQATT, CDR2 SNEGSKA (reference sequence). This CDR3 is built from 15 residues. The CDR3 here is CSARMWSTSGNTIYF. CDR3 coding DNA: TGCAGTGCTAGAATGTGGTCCACCTCTGGAAACACCATATATTTT.

The chain carries TRBV25-1 and TRBJ2-7; D is uncertain. Per germline, CDR1 MGHDK and CDR2 SYGVNS. CDR3 length: 12 amino acids. Here the CDR3 reads CARVVLGYEQYF. The CDR3, as DNA: TGTGCTAGGGTGGTTCTTGGCTACGAGCAGTACTTC.

This clonotype showed up just a few times. This rearrangement joins TRBV12-3 or TRBV12-4 to TRBJ1-2; 10 positions match TRBD1. This CDR3 has 15 residues. Losses at the gene ends were 7 bases for V and 7 bases for J; bases not matched to a gene: 12. CDR3 region: CASTALPGTGVGYTF. The CDR3 DNA sequence: TGTGCCAGCACCGCCCTGCCCGGGACAGGGGTTGGCTACACCTTC.

A note on this clonotype: The junction shows a germline mismatch at one end, possibly a read error. The chain has TRBV14 and TRBJ2-2; the D is unclear. Germline-derived CDR1 and CDR2 are SGHDN and FVKESK. CDR3 size: 14 residues. CDR3 coding DNA: TGTGCCAGCAGCCCCTTACTCTACACGGGGGAGCTGTTTTTT. Encoded protein: CASSPLLYTGELFF.

In the case of this clonotype: A much larger clone lies a single base off, so this may be a read error. This sequence joins TRBV29-1 and TRBJ2-2; 7 nucleotides align to TRBD1. This CDR3 region has 15 residues. The ends lost 1 base at V and 1 base at J; junction bases unmatched: 3. Germline V lookup: CDR1 SQVTM, CDR2 ANQGSEA. Here the CDR3 reads CSVEGQGRNTGELFF. The CDR3 region has the DNA TGCAGCGTTGAAGGACAGGGAAGGAACACCGGGGAGCTGTTTTTT.